This T cell receptor (beta chain) was recovered during a study of shared clonotypes between healthy human individuals. Unsorted material relied on some 85 million PBMCs as the source of genomic DNA. This clone was observed many times. Researchers ran the assay at a deep level. Sequenced by immunoSEQ multiplex PCR; TCRdb stores in-frame clones only, minus some. The table shows roughly 450,000 clones, with 79% occurring only once. This TCR was sampled from a woman between 35 and 50 years old in good health. Some clones in this sample may be carry-over from other donors' samples. Source material: PBMCs.

The CDR3, as DNA: TGTGCCAGCAGCTCCTGGGGGAGGGCCGAGAGGAATGAGCAGTTCTTC. Translating it yields CASSSWGRAERNEQFF. The J gene is TRBJ2-1, the V gene TRBV7-8, with 7 bases fitting TRBD2. With V trimmed by 4 bases and J by 7 bases, 13 bases remained unmatched. This CDR3 has 16 residues. Germline V gives CDR1 SGHVS, CDR2 FQNEAQ.